This TCR beta chain stems from a study of T cells in Graves' hyperthyroidism and ophthalmopathy. Study results and limitations: Stable hyperthyroidism was told apart from ophthalmopathy by a model built on 13 V-J features.

RNA transcripts served as the template for amplifying TCR beta CDR3 regions. First-round RT-PCR targeting the TCR CDR3 was performed with the HTBI primer set. Each CDR3 protein is one row after TCRdb ran MiXCR on the multiplex PCR reads. This table has 370,000 or so distinct CDR3 sequences, 13% appearing once. Hyperthyroidism had been newly diagnosed in patients aged 18 to 65, and its duration was under 2 months. Source material for PBMCs was about 10 ml fresh peripheral blood. V was trimmed by 1 base and J by 0 bases, leaving 16 bases between them. The CDR3 runs 17 residues. CDR1 DFQATT and CDR2 SNEGSKA come from the germline V gene (reference sequence). This clonotype has a handful of counts. Its antigen is undetermined.

The clonotype originates from a man aged 25 to 40 with Graves' hyperthyroidism that later progressed to Graves' ophthalmopathy. Sequencing was carried out using blood. The chain has TRBV20-1 and TRBJ2-1; weak D call: TRBD1 (6 bases). The CDR3: CSARGHQGSGSYNEQFF. CDR3 nucleotides: TGCAGTGCTAGAGGGCATCAGGGGAGTGGCTCCTACAATGAGCAGTTCTTC.